This T cell receptor (beta chain) derives from a study of T-cell reconstitution after alpha-beta-depleted transplantation in children. Study-level points and caveats: When one year had passed after transplant, most T-cell counts and diversity came from newly produced T cells.

With regard to this clonotype: Its cognate antigen is unknown. A read error may be the cause here, since a much bigger clone is one base away.

Unique molecular identifiers were used in preparing the TCRbeta library. One entry per CDR3 protein results from TCRdb running MiXCR on the PCR reads. The data contain under 300,000 distinct CDR3 sequences, around a tenth of them singletons. The CDR3 is made up of 11 amino acids. Germline values: CDR1 MDHEN, CDR2 SYDVKM. J is TRBJ2-7 and V is TRBV28; D call uncertain. The receptor comes from a male patient aged 2 to 10 who had a stem cell transplant for chronic granulomatous disease, so the T cells may come from the graft donor. The sample was peripheral blood, taken 180 days after TCRalphabeta/CD19-depleted stem cell transplant. CDR3 nucleotide sequence: TGTTCCAGCAGTTTCGTATCGGAGCAGTACTTC. This codes for CSSSFVSEQYF.